A selection of T cell receptor beta chains follows, all from one sample in a study of shared clonotypes between healthy human individuals. The assay was immunoSEQ multiplex PCR, and TCRdb's table has in-frame clones only and misses some. The repertoire holds some 790,000 clones, around 70% seen once, with approximately 2% in the top ten. What was sequenced was memory CD4+ T cells sorted from blood. Source of these receptors: a woman aged 25 to 39 in good health. Each CDR3 is given with its conserved first and last residue. A D gene is named only where the DNA matches it firmly. A row's size may be missing; if present it is once, few, many or a size class.

d_call	j_call	v_call	clone_size	cdr3_nt	cdr3_aa
TRBD2	TRBJ2-5	TRBV7-2	many	TGTGCCAGCAGCTTAGCTCTAGCGGGGGAGGCCCAGTACTTC	CASSLALAGEAQYF
-	TRBJ1-1	TRBV5-5	-	TGTGCCAGCAGCAGTATCAGGGACACTGAAGCTTTCTTT	CASSSIRDTEAFF
-	TRBJ1-2	TRBV18	-	TGTGCCAGCTCACCACGAGACGCCCTGGACTCCCGCAACTATGGCTACACCTTC	CASSPRDALDSRNYGYTF
-	TRBJ1-1	TRBV4-1	-	TGCGCCAGCAGCCAAGTGATAGAGGGCCTGGCGAACACTGAAGCTTTCTTT	CASSQVIEGLANTEAFF
TRBD1	TRBJ2-7	TRBV5-1	few	TGCGCCAGCAGCTCCGGGGACAGAGCCTACGAGCAGTACTTC	CASSSGDRAYEQYF
TRBD2	TRBJ2-1	TRBV4-1	-	TGCGCCAGCAGCCAAGTGGGACTAGCAACTTACAATGAGCAGTTCTTC	CASSQVGLATYNEQFF
TRBD2	TRBJ2-1	TRBV2	many	TGTGCCAGCAATACTATGGGGACTAGCGGGAGGGCCGGCGAGATCTTC	CASNTMGTSGRAGEIF
TRBD1	TRBJ2-2	TRBV5-4	-	TGTGCCAGCAGCGACCGGGACAGGTCGAACACCGGGGAGCTGTTTTTT	CASSDRDRSNTGELFF
-	TRBJ2-4	TRBV5-1	-	TGCGCCAGCAGCTTGGCAGGGTCGGCAAACATTCAGTACTTC	CASSLAGSANIQYF
TRBD2	TRBJ2-2	TRBV7-3	-	TGTGCCAGCAGCTTCGGGACTAGCGGGAGTAACACCGGGGAGCTGTTTTTT	CASSFGTSGSNTGELFF
-	TRBJ1-5	TRBV14	-	TGTGCCAGCAGCCAAGAGGAACCCTCCCACATCAATCAGCCCCAGCATTTT	CASSQEEPSHINQPQHF
-	TRBJ2-5	TRBV5-8	-	TGTGCCAGCAGCTTGGACAGGGAGACCCAGTACTTC	CASSLDRETQYF
-	TRBJ1-3	TRBV28	-	TGTGCCAGCAGTTTACTGGGCTCTGGAAACACCATATATTTT	CASSLLGSGNTIYF
TRBD2	TRBJ2-2	TRBV27	-	TGTGCCTCCTGGGCGGGAGGAGGGACCGGGGAGCTGTTTTTT	CASWAGGGTGELFF
-	TRBJ2-7	TRBV6-5	-	TGTGCCAGCGCCCGAAGCCAGGCCAACTACGAGCAGTACTTC	CASARSQANYEQYF
TRBD2	TRBJ2-1	TRBV9	-	TGTGCCAGCAGCGGACGGACTAGAAAGACCTCCAGCTCCTACAATGAGCAGTTCTTC	CASSGRTRKTSSSYNEQFF
-	TRBJ2-5	TRBV2	-	TGTGCCAGCAGACCGCTAATTACTCAAGAGACCCAGTACTTC	CASRPLITQETQYF
TRBD1	TRBJ1-1	TRBV5-1	-	TGCGCCAGCAGCTTGGGACAGGGGGCGGTCACTGAAGCTTTCTTT	CASSLGQGAVTEAFF
-	TRBJ2-7	TRBV4-2	once	TGTGCCAGCAGCCAAGTGGGCGGCCACACCTACGAGCAGTACTTC	CASSQVGGHTYEQYF
TRBD2	TRBJ2-1	TRBV7-9	once	TGTGCCAGCAGCCCGACTAGCGGAGGACCTCAAGGCTACAATGAGCAGTTCTTC	CASSPTSGGPQGYNEQFF
-	TRBJ1-2	TRBV28	-	TGTGCCAGCAGTTCGGGGGCGAGGAGGGGCTACACCTTC	CASSSGARRGYTF
TRBD1	TRBJ2-5	TRBV29-1	-	TGCAGCGGTACAACAGGGGGCTGGGAGACCCAGTACTTC	CSGTTGGWETQYF
TRBD2	TRBJ2-3	TRBV18	-	TGTGCCAGCTCTCACGGGACTAGCGGGAGGCGGTATACGCAGTATTTT	CASSHGTSGRRYTQYF
TRBD2	TRBJ2-1	TRBV9	-	TGTGCCAGCAGCAAGAGCGGGACCACCTACAATGAGCAGTTCTTC	CASSKSGTTYNEQFF
-	TRBJ1-1	TRBV9	-	TGTGCCAGCGGACAGTCAAACACTGAAGCTTTCTTT	CASGQSNTEAFF
-	TRBJ2-5	TRBV6-1	few	TGTGCCAGCAGTGAACAGGGGAGGGGGACCCAGTACTTC	CASSEQGRGTQYF
-	TRBJ1-5	TRBV6-1	once	TGTGCCAGCAGGTTACTGTCTCAGCCCCAGCATTTT	CASRLLSQPQHF
-	TRBJ2-2	TRBV9	few	TGTGCCAGCAGCGCCAGGAGCACCGGGGAGCTGTTTTTT	CASSARSTGELFF
-	TRBJ2-2	TRBV27	-	TGTGCCAGCGGGCGGAACACCGGGGAGCTGTTTTTT	CASGRNTGELFF
TRBD1	TRBJ2-1	TRBV27	-	TGTGCCAGCCGACAGGGGATGAGTGAGCAGTTCTTC	CASRQGMSEQFF
-	TRBJ2-1	TRBV5-1	few	TGCGCCAGCAGGGTATTCAGTGACTCCTACAATGAGCAGTTCTTC	CASRVFSDSYNEQFF
-	TRBJ1-4	TRBV2	-	TGTGCCAGCATCTTAAGTTTCTCTAATGAAAAACTGTTTTTT	CASILSFSNEKLFF
-	TRBJ2-3	TRBV14	once	TGTGCCAGCAGCCAAAGGCTCGGGAGGGGGCCAGATACGCAGTATTTT	CASSQRLGRGPDTQYF
-	TRBJ2-1	TRBV10-1	-	TGCGCCAGCAGTAACGGTTGGCAGAGAGACAATGAGCAGTTCTTC	CASSNGWQRDNEQFF
TRBD1	TRBJ1-2	TRBV9	-	TGTGCCAGCAGCGCCCCGGGACAGGGGCCTCGCTACACCTTC	CASSAPGQGPRYTF
-	TRBJ2-5	TRBV29-1	-	TGCAGCGTTACGCAGGGCCAAGAGACCCAGTACTTC	CSVTQGQETQYF
TRBD1	TRBJ1-6	TRBV28	-	TGTGCCAGCAAATCCCAGGGGGCGCGGAGTTCACCCCTCCACTTT	CASKSQGARSSPLHF
-	TRBJ2-7	TRBV10-3	-	TGTGCCATCAGTGAGAGAGATAGTCCATCGAGCGACGAGCAGTACTTC	CAISERDSPSSDEQYF
-	TRBJ1-5	TRBV7-8	-	TGTGCCAGCAGCTTAGAGGGACGGCTTTACAATCAGCCCCAGCATTTT	CASSLEGRLYNQPQHF
-	TRBJ1-5	TRBV19	many	TGTGCCAGTAGTATTGCCCCAGGGGATCAGCCCCAGCATTTT	CASSIAPGDQPQHF
-	TRBJ2-2	TRBV27	few	TGTGCCAGCAGTTTATCCGCGGGGACGGGGAACACCGGGGAGCTGTTTTTT	CASSLSAGTGNTGELFF
-	TRBJ1-2	TRBV25-1	-	TGTGCCAGCACCCGCGGGGGCGATTCGTTTGGCTACACCTTC	CASTRGGDSFGYTF
TRBD2	TRBJ2-1	TRBV28	-	TGTGCCAGCAGTTTTGCGACTAGCGGGAGTAACCATGAGCAGTTCTTC	CASSFATSGSNHEQFF
TRBD2	TRBJ2-1	TRBV7-3	once	TGTGCCAGCAGCCAGACATGGACTAGCGGGATCTGGAATGAGCAGTTCTTC	CASSQTWTSGIWNEQFF
-	TRBJ2-4	TRBV4-1	-	TGCGCCAGCATTTCGGGGGCCAAAAACATTCAGTACTTC	CASISGAKNIQYF
TRBD1	TRBJ2-7	TRBV5-1	few	TGCGCCAGCAGCTCCGGGACAGCCGCACTCGAGCAGTACTTC	CASSSGTAALEQYF
-	TRBJ2-1	TRBV2	-	TGTGCCAGCAGTGTGGCCATTGAGCAGTTCTTC	CASSVAIEQFF
-	TRBJ2-5	TRBV2	-	TGTGCCAGCAGTGAAGAAGAGACCCAGTACTTC	CASSEEETQYF
-	TRBJ2-5	TRBV5-1	-	TGCGCCAGCAGCCCCGTGGGGGGAGGGGGTCAAGAGACCCAGTACTTC	CASSPVGGGGQETQYF
-	TRBJ1-1	TRBV27	-	TGTGCCAGCAACCGGCTCGAGGGCACTGAAGCTTTCTTT	CASNRLEGTEAFF
TRBD2	TRBJ2-1	TRBV2	-	TGTGCCAGCAGGACCGGGACTAGCGGGGTCAATGAGCAGTTCTTC	CASRTGTSGVNEQFF
TRBD1	TRBJ1-2	TRBV5-1	-	TGCGCCAGCAGCTTGGCCGTAGGACAGGGCTATGGCTACACCTTC	CASSLAVGQGYGYTF